The 26 T cell receptor beta chains reported below all come from one sample, sequenced in a study of siplizumab effects on memory and regulatory T cells. Clones were read by immunoSEQ multiplex PCR, and TCRdb kept only the in-frame ones, dropping some. The sample lists some 80,000 clones, roughly 94% occurring once. The material sequenced was CD8+ T cells sorted from blood. Receptors originate from a human donor in good health.

The rearrangement uses TRBV19 and TRBJ1-1; D not resolved. Trimming stripped 3 bases from V and 1 base from J, with 12 bases between. The germline V gene has CDR1 LNHDA and CDR2 SQIVND (reference sequence). This CDR3 is built from 15 residues. The CDR3 sequence is CASSIPRPPNTEAFF. As DNA, the CDR3 is TGTGCCAGTAGTATTCCCAGGCCCCCGAACACTGAAGCTTTCTTT.

The chain joins TRBV2 to TRBJ2-2; possible D gene TRBD2, 5 bases. This CDR3 contains 15 residues. In germline, CDR1 is SNHLY, CDR2 FYNNEI. CDR3 residues: CARQAGLTNTGELFF. The CDR3 nucleotides are TGTGCTCGTCAGGCGGGCCTAACGAACACCGGGGAGCTGTTTTTT.

This clone was observed a single time. The V call is TRBV28, the J call TRBJ2-7; no firm D call. Germline V CDR1 and CDR2: MDHEN, SYDVKM. The CDR3 totals 14 residues. V lost 6 bases to trimming and J lost 6 bases, with 18 bases between them. The CDR3 region has the DNA TGTGCCAGCAGAGATCGGGCCAACACTCTCGAGCAGTACTTC. It codes for CASRDRANTLEQYF.

The J gene is TRBJ2-5, the V gene TRBV5-1; TRBD2 matches at 15 bases. The J call may be in error: the DNA end matches TRBJ2-7 better. The CDR3 is 15 residues long. Germline assignment: CDR1 SGHRS and CDR2 YFSETQ. The CDR3 loop is CASSFGTSGRNEQYF. CDR3 nucleotides: TGCGCCAGCAGCTTTGGGACTAGCGGGAGGAACGAGCAGTACTTC.

The count of this clone is one. The genes are TRBV19 and TRBJ2-7, with TRBD1 identical over 7 bases. Germline CDR1 LNHDA, CDR2 SQIVND (reference sequence). V lost 7 bases, J lost 0 bases, and 6 bases stayed unmatched. The CDR3 spans 14 residues. CDR3 bases: TGTGCCAGTACCTTGACAGGGAGCTCCTACGAGCAGTACTTC. Encoded protein: CASTLTGSSYEQYF.

The chain has TRBV7-3 and TRBJ2-7, with TRBD1 matching over 8 bases. This CDR3 spans 15 amino acids. V shed 5 bases and J 5 bases; nucleotides not matched to a gene: 11. CDR1 and CDR2 from the germline V gene are SGHTA and FQGTGA. CDR3 bases: TGTGCCAGCAGCCTCGGAGGGACAGGTCACGACGAGCAGTACTTC. Protein product: CASSLGGTGHDEQYF.

The J gene is TRBJ1-4, the V gene TRBV6-5, with D hard to call. The V and J ends lost 2 bases and 1 base respectively, with 8 bases between them. Looked up from germline, CDR1 is MNHEY and CDR2 is SVGAGI. This CDR3 has 15 residues. As DNA, the CDR3 is TGTGCCAGCAGTTACACTGGGAGAACTAATGAAAAACTGTTTTTT. It yields the protein CASSYTGRTNEKLFF.

On this clone: This CDR3 is also generated by other DNA sequences in the sample. The rearrangement uses TRBV4-1 and TRBJ2-3, with 7 bases aligning to TRBD2. J lost 3 bases, V lost 1 base, and 4 bases had no gene match. The CDR3 is made up of 15 amino acids. Germline values: CDR1 MGHRA, CDR2 YSYEKL. CDR3 amino acids: CASSQVGGSTDTQYF. DNA for the CDR3: TGCGCCAGCAGCCAAGTGGGGGGGAGTACAGATACGCAGTATTTT.

The chain links TRBV19 to TRBJ2-7; no definite D call. The germline V gene encodes CDR1 LNHDA and CDR2 SQIVND (reference sequence). The CDR3 extends over 15 amino acids. The germline V and J ends were trimmed by 6 bases and 6 bases, with 21 bases remaining between them. CDR3 bases: TGTGCCAGTAGCCCTCGGAAAGGCCACATGGGCGAGCAGTACTTC. It codes for CASSPRKGHMGEQYF.

The chain links TRBV6-6 to TRBJ2-7, with D tentatively TRBD2 (5 bases). Trimming stripped 11 bases from V and 6 bases from J, with 14 bases between. Germline V lookup: CDR1 MNHNY, CDR2 SVGAGI (reference sequence). The CDR3 is 11 residues long. This CDR3 is CALKGEGEQYF. The CDR3 nucleotides read TGTGCCTTAAAGGGAGAGGGCGAGCAGTACTTC.

The chain employs TRBV29-1 and TRBJ2-1, with 7 bases identical to TRBD2. This CDR3 spans 15 amino acids. Germline assignment: CDR1 SQVTM and CDR2 ANQGSEA. V gave up 6 bases and J gave up 0 bases; unmatched junction bases: 8. CDR3 residues: CSVERGLSSYNEQFF. The CDR3 coding sequence is TGCAGCGTCGAGCGGGGTCTCAGCTCCTACAATGAGCAGTTCTTC.

This chain links TRBV27 with TRBJ2-7; 13 bases agree with TRBD2. The CDR3 is 17 amino acids. Germline V CDR1 and CDR2: MNHEY, SMNVEV (reference sequence). V lost 2 bases, J lost 0 bases, and 4 bases stayed unmatched. The DNA of the CDR3 is TGTGCCAGCAGTTTAGTACTAGCGGGAGGGAGCTCCTACGAGCAGTACTTC. Its translation is CASSLVLAGGSSYEQYF.

The rearrangement joins TRBV6-5 to TRBJ2-3; D gene ambiguous. Deletions cut 2 bases from V and 3 bases from J, with 6 bases between. The CDR3 length is 13 residues. Germline loops: CDR1 MNHEY, CDR2 SVGAGI. The CDR3 DNA is TGTGCCAGCAGTTACGGGTTTACAGATACGCAGTATTTT. Translated: CASSYGFTDTQYF.

The rearrangement joins TRBV7-6 to TRBJ2-3; D is uncertain. Between the trimmed V and J ends, which lost 5 bases and 3 bases, there was a span of 6 bases. The CDR3 covers 12 residues. CDR1 is SGHVS and CDR2 is FNYEAQ in the germline V gene. CDR3 nucleotides: TGTGCCAGCAGCGCATTAACAGATACGCAGTATTTT. It translates to CASSALTDTQYF. The full variable domain, rest sourced from reference TRBV7-6 and TRBJ2-3, is GAGVSQSPRYKVTKRGQDVALRCDPISGHVSLYWYRQALGQGPEFLTYFNYEAQQDKSGLPNDRFSAERPEGSISTLTIQRTEQRDSAMYRCASSALTDTQYFGPGTRLTVL.

The V and J genes are TRBV13 and TRBJ2-7, with 8 positions matching TRBD2. Trimming at V came to 5 bases and at J to 0 bases, leaving 12 bases not matched to a gene. Germline V gives CDR1 PRHDT, CDR2 FYEKMQ (reference sequence). CDR3 length equals 17 residues. CDR3 amino acids: CASSPTTSGPPSYEQYF. Written as DNA, the CDR3 is TGTGCCAGCAGCCCTACTACTAGCGGTCCCCCCTCCTACGAGCAGTACTTC.

The genes are TRBV7-9 and TRBJ2-3; a weak D match, TRBD1 (5 bases). CDR1 is SEHNR and CDR2 is FQNEAQ in the germline V gene (reference sequence). With 1 base removed from V and 7 bases from J, the gap between germline ends came to 15 bases. CDR3 length equals 15 residues. The CDR3, as DNA: TGTGCCAGCAGCTTAGGGTGGGCCGCAGGGAATACGCAGTATTTT. The encoded protein is CASSLGWAAGNTQYF.

J is TRBJ2-7 and V is TRBV29-1, with TRBD1 identical over 11 bases. The CDR3 spans 11 residues. The germline gives CDR1 SQVTM, CDR2 ANQGSEA. Losses at the gene ends were 8 bases for V and 7 bases for J; bases not matched to a gene: 4. DNA for the CDR3: TGCAGCACCGGACAGGGGGCGGAGCAGTACTTC. Amino acid sequence: CSTGQGAEQYF.

This clone was picked up one time. The chain carries TRBV11-2 and TRBJ2-7; TRBD1 agrees at 7 bases. This CDR3 has 13 residues. Trimming took 5 bases from V and 3 from J; bases not matched to a gene: 4. Germline assignment: CDR1 SGHAT and CDR2 FQNNGV. In nucleotides, the CDR3 is TGTGCCAGCAGCCAAGGACAGGTCTACGAGCAGTACTTC. This codes for CASSQGQVYEQYF. The full variable domain, its missing parts supplied by reference TRBV11-2 and TRBJ2-7, is EAGVAQSPRYKIIEKRQSVAFWCNPISGHATLYWYQQILGQGPKLLIQFQNNGVVDDSQLPKDRFSAERLKGVDSTLKIQPAKLEDSAVYLCASSQGQVYEQYFGPGTRLTVT.

The rearrangement uses TRBV25-1 and TRBJ2-2; D is unresolved. Trimming pared 6 bases from V and 8 bases from J, leaving 7 bases between. The CDR3 runs to 11 residues. Germline-derived CDR1 and CDR2 are MGHDK and SYGVNS. This chain's CDR3 is CASSPGGELFF. The CDR3 DNA reads as TGTGCCAGCAGCCCCGGGGGGGAGCTGTTTTTT.

The chain uses TRBV11-3 and TRBJ2-5; a possible D gene is TRBD2 (5 bases). CDR1 is SGHNT, CDR2 YENEEA, per germline. There are 16 residues in the CDR3. Trimming pared 0 bases from V and 0 bases from J, leaving 11 bases between. This chain's CDR3 is CASSLEISRDQETQYF. Written as DNA, the CDR3 is TGTGCCAGCAGCTTAGAAATCTCGAGGGACCAAGAGACCCAGTACTTC.

The gene calls are TRBV5-1 and TRBJ2-1, with D possibly being TRBD2 (6 bases). V dropped 2 bases and J dropped 6 bases, with 21 bases sitting between them. This CDR3 region has 17 residues. The germline V gene has CDR1 SGHRS and CDR2 YFSETQ. Here the CDR3 reads CASSFGPRRGRSNEQFF. CDR3 bases: TGCGCCAGCAGCTTCGGTCCCCGGAGGGGACGGAGCAATGAGCAGTTCTTC. Supplemented by reference TRBV5-1 and TRBJ2-1, the full variable domain reads KAGVTQTPRYLIKTRGQQVTLSCSPISGHRSVSWYQQTPGQGLQFLFEYFSETQRNKGNFPGRFSGRQFSNSRSEMNVSTLELGDSALYLCASSFGPRRGRSNEQFFGPGTRLTVL.

The rearrangement uses TRBV5-1 and TRBJ2-1; the match to TRBD2 covers 13 bases. V trimming: 1 base; J trimming: 4 bases; junction bases outside the gene matches: 14. Germline CDR1 is SGHRS and CDR2 is YFSETQ. The length of the CDR3 is 20 residues. This CDR3 reads CASSLMVGTSGTDRYNEQFF. The CDR3, as DNA: TGCGCCAGCAGCTTGATGGTTGGGACTAGCGGGACCGACCGTTACAATGAGCAGTTCTTC.

The chain employs TRBV13 and TRBJ2-1, with TRBD2 matching over 7 bases. With 2 bases clipped from V and 2 bases from J, the junction kept 6 bases outside the gene matches. The CDR3 has 16 amino acids. Germline V gene lookup returns CDR1 PRHDT and CDR2 FYEKMQ (reference sequence). The CDR3 reads CASSLRLAETYNEQFF. DNA for the CDR3: TGTGCCAGCAGCTTACGGCTAGCGGAGACCTACAATGAGCAGTTCTTC.

This chain uses TRBV6-5 with TRBJ1-1, with D perhaps matching TRBD1 (6 bases). The CDR3 loop spans 11 amino acids. In germline, CDR1 is MNHEY, CDR2 SVGAGI. Trimming removed 7 bases from V and 8 bases from J, with 11 bases in between. CDR3 region: CASTPGTEAFF. Here the CDR3 DNA reads TGTGCCAGCACCCCCGGGACAGAAGCTTTCTTT.

V and J are TRBV2 and TRBJ2-7, with D hard to call. The V end lost 5 bases, the J end lost 0 bases, and 14 bases lay between the germline ends. CDR3 length: 15 amino acids. Germline CDR1 SNHLY, CDR2 FYNNEI. The CDR3 nucleotides read TGTGCCAGCAGTTGGGTTGGCGGAGACTCCTACGAGCAGTACTTC. This sequence encodes CASSWVGGDSYEQYF. Drawing the rest from reference TRBV2 and TRBJ2-7, the complete variable domain is EPEVTQTPSHQVTQMGQEVILRCVPISNHLYFYWYRQILGQKVEFLVSFYNNEISEKSEIFDDQFSVERPDGSNFTLKIRSTKLEDSAMYFCASSWVGGDSYEQYFGPGTRLTVT.

As to this clone: A read error may produce the germline difference seen at one junction end. The genes are TRBV7-9 and TRBJ1-1; D gene unclear. The CDR3 extends over 12 amino acids. In germline, CDR1 is SEHNR, CDR2 FQNEAQ (reference sequence). The CDR3 DNA reads as TGTGCCAGCAGCCTAATTTACACGGAAGCTTTCTTT. It translates to CASSLIYTEAFF.